This T cell receptor (beta chain) stems from a study of vaccination and CD4 T cells after COVID-19. This clonotype was picked up a small number of times. Its target is not known. The CDR3 has 15 residues. Germline CDR1 SGHNT, CDR2 YYREEE (reference sequence). Deletions cut 4 bases from V and 1 base from J, with 14 bases between. With the Oncomine TCR Beta short-read assay, DNA from cultured CD4+ T cells was sequenced. TCRdb reprocessed the PCR reads via MiXCR and lists one record per CDR3 protein. The table has a few thousand distinct CDR3 sequences, around a sixth seen once. Treatment noted: roughly nine-day PBMC culture with coronavirus spike peptide pools or control peptides (ViraFEST assay). After expanding antigen-specific T cells with peptide pools, ViraFEST sequenced their TCRs.

Material for sequencing was CD4+ T cells from blood, cultured in vitro. This TCR was sampled from a human donor who had recovered from COVID-19. The chain links TRBV5-4 to TRBJ1-2, with D possibly being TRBD1 (6 bases). As DNA, the CDR3 is TGTGCCAGCAGCACAGCGACAGGTTTTAACTATGGCTACACCTTC. Residues: CASSTATGFNYGYTF.